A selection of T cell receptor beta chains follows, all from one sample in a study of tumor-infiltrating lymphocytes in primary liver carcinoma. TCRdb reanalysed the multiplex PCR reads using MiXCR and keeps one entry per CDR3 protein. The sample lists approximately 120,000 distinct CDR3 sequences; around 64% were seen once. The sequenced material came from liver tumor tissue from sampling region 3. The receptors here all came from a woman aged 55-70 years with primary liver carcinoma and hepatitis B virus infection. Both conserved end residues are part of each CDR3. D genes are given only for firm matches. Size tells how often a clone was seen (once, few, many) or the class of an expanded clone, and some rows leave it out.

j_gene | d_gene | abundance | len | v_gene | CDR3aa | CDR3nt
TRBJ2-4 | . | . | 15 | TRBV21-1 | CASSKPVLAKNIRYF | TGTGCCAGCAGCAAACCAGTTCTAGCCAAAAACATTCGGTACTTC
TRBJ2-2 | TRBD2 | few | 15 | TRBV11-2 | CVSSRRTSGTGELSF | TGTGTCAGCAGCCGCAGGACTAGCGGAACCGGGGAGCTGTCTTTT
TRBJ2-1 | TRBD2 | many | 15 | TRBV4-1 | CASSQAGGNYNEQFF | TGCGCCAGCAGCCAAGCGGGAGGTAACTACAATGAGCAGTTCTTC
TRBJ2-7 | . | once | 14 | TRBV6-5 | CAISRAQGAYEQYF | TGTGCCATCAGTCGTGCCCAGGGAGCGTACGAGCAGTACTTC
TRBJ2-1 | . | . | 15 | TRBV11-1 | CVGSIGGTTYNEQFF | TGTGTCGGCAGCATAGGGGGGACGACCTACAATGAGCAGTTCTTC
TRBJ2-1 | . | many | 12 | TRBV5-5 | CATHRLGNEQFF | TGTGCCACCCACCGGCTCGGGAATGAGCAGTTCTTC
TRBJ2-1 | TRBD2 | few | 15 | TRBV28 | CASSNLAGGVYEQFF | TGTGCCAGCAGCAATTTAGCGGGAGGAGTGTATGAGCAGTTCTTC
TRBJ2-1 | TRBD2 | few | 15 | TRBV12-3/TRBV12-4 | CASSLGTSGTTEQFF | TGTGCCAGCAGTTTAGGGACTAGCGGGACCACTGAGCAGTTCTTC
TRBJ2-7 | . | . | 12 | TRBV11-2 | CASMPGSYEQYF | TGTGCCAGCATGCCTGGAAGCTACGAGCAGTACTTC
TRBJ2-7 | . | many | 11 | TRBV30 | CAWSITGEQYF | TGTGCCTGGAGTATAACAGGAGAGCAGTACTTC
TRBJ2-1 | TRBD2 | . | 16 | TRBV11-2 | CTSSYVTSGGYNKQFF | TGTACCAGCAGCTACGTAACTAGCGGGGGATACAATAAGCAGTTCTTC
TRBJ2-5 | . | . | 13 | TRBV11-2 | CASSPNFTGSQYF | TGTGCCAGCAGTCCCAATTTTACGGGGTCCCAGTACTTC
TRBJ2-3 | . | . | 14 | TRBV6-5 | CASSTTWGADTQCF | TGTGCCAGCAGTACAACGTGGGGCGCAGATACACAGTGTTTT
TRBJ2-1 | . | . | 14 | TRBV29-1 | CSTLKGDWIDDQFF | TGCAGCACCCTAAAGGGGGACTGGATAGATGATCAGTTCTTC
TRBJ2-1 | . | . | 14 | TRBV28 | CASSLTGPTYEQFF | TGTGCCAGCAGTTTGACCGGACCGACCTATGAGCAGTTCTTC
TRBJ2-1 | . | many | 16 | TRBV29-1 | CSGSGGASINHNEQFF | TGCAGCGGTTCCGGTGGGGCTAGCATAAATCACAATGAGCAGTTCTTC
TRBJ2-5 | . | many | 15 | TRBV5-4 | CASSLEARRPETQYF | TGTGCCAGCAGCTTGGAGGCGCGCAGACCAGAGACCCAGTACTTC
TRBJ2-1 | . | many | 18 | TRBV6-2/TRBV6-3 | CASSYSILRATSNNEQFF | TGTGCCAGCAGTTACTCGATTCTAAGGGCTACAAGCAACAATGAGCAGTTCTTC
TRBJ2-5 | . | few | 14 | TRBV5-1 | CASSLGGFQETQYF | TGCGCCAGCAGCTTGGGTGGGTTTCAAGAGACCCAGTACTTC
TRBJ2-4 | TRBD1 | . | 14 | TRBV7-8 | CASSIPGQGVPWSF | TGTGCCAGCAGCATACCGGGACAGGGGGTTCCATGGAGCTTC
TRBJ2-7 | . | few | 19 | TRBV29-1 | CNVHTGNPASKNPTYEQYF | TGCAACGTTCATACAGGTAATCCCGCTTCCAAAAACCCGACCTACGAGCAGTACTTC
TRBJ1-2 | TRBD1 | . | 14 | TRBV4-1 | CASSQGDRSYSYTF | TGCGCCAGCAGCCAAGGGGACAGGTCCTATAGCTACACCTTC
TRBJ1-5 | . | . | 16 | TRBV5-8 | CASSPGAGAGNQPQHF | TGTGCCAGCAGCCCAGGGGCGGGGGCAGGCAATCAGCCCCAGCATTTT
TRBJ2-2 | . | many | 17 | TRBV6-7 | CASSFPVGSETTGELFF | TGTGCCAGCAGTTTCCCAGTTGGTAGCGAGACCACCGGGGAGCTGTTTTTT
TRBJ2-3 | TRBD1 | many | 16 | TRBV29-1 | CSVFGLRDRGTDTQYF | TGCAGCGTTTTCGGCCTCCGGGACAGGGGTACAGATACGCAGTATTTT
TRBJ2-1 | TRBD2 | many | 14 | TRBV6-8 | CASRGTSGRGEQFF | TGTGCCAGCAGAGGGACTAGCGGGAGGGGAGAGCAGTTCTTC
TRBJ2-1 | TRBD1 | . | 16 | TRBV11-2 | CASSGGVGQDFNEQFF | TGTGCCAGCAGCGGAGGAGTCGGACAGGACTTCAATGAGCAGTTCTTC
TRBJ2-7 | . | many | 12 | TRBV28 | CASSAQPYEQYF | TGTGCCAGCAGTGCACAGCCCTACGAGCAGTACTTC
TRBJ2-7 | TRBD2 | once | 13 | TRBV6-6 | CASLEAGGREQYF | TGTGCCAGTTTGGAGGCGGGAGGTAGGGAGCAGTACTTC
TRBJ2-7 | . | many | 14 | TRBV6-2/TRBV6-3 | CASSYGTGPYEQYF | TGTGCCAGCAGTTACGGCACGGGCCCCTACGAGCAGTACTTC
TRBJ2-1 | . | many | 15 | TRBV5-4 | CASSLAGPSYNEQFF | TGTGCCAGCAGCTTGGCGGGACCCTCCTACAATGAGCAGTTCTTC
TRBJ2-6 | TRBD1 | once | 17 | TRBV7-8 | CASSMSTPRQGANALTF | TGCGCCAGCAGCATGAGTACACCAAGACAGGGGGCCAACGCCCTGACTTTC
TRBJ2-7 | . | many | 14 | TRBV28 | CASSFLSRAYEQYF | TGTGCCAGCAGTTTTCTGAGCCGAGCCTACGAGCAGTACTTC
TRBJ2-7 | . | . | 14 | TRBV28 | CASKARISNYEQYF | TGTGCCAGCAAGGCCAGGATTAGCAACTACGAGCAGTACTTC
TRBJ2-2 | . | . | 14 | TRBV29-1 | CSAILDWNTGELFF | TGCAGCGCCATATTGGACTGGAATACCGGGGAGCTGTTTTTT
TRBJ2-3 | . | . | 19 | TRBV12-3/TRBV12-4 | CTSTRRELAKWVSSDTQYF | TGTACCAGCACCCGACGGGAACTAGCCAAGTGGGTGAGCTCAGATACGCAGTATTTT
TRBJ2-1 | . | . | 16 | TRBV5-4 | CASTRGGPPPINEQFF | TGTGCCAGCACCCGTGGGGGACCTCCTCCAATCAATGAGCAGTTCTTC
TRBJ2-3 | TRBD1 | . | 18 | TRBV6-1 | CVSSWKTGGDYGTDTQYF | TGTGTCAGCAGTTGGAAGACAGGGGGCGACTACGGCACTGATACGCAGTATTTT
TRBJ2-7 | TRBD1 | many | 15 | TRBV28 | CASSPPGQGSYEQYF | TGTGCCAGCAGTCCCCCCGGACAGGGTTCCTACGAGCAGTACTTC
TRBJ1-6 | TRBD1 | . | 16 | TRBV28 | CASSLFRAGGNSPLHF | TGTGCCAGCAGTTTATTTCGAGCAGGGGGGAATTCACCCCTCCACTTT
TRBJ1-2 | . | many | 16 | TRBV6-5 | CASSWTFRTDAYGYTF | TGTGCCAGCAGTTGGACCTTTAGGACGGATGCCTATGGCTACACCTTC
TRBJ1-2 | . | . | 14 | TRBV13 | CASSPTKVRYDYTF | TGTGCCAGCAGCCCCACAAAGGTGCGGTATGACTACACCTTC
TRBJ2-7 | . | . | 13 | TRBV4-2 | CASSPRLFYEQYF | TGTGCCAGCAGCCCCCGTTTATTCTATGAGCAGTACTTC
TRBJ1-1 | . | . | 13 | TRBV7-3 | CASSSNAGTEAFF | TGTGCCAGCAGCTCCAACGCGGGGACTGAAGCTTTCTTT
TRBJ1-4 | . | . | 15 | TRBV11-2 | CASSPGLGVNENLFF | TGTGCCAGCAGTCCCGGGCTAGGAGTTAATGAAAATCTGTTTTTT
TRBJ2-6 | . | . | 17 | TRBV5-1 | CASSLGPRSSGTNVLTF | TGCGCCAGCAGCTTGGGGCCAAGGAGCTCTGGGACCAACGTCCTGACTTTC
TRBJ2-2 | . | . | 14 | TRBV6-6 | CASSSPGNTGELFF | TGTGCCAGCAGTTCCCCGGGGAACACAGGGGAGCTGTTTTTT
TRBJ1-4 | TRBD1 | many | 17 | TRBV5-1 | CASSLNPPGTGYEKLFF | TGCGCCAGCAGCTTGAACCCTCCCGGGACAGGGTACGAAAAACTGTTTTTT
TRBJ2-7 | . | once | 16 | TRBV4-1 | CASSQEQWVLSYEQYF | TGCGCCAGCAGCCAAGAACAGTGGGTATTATCCTACGAGCAGTACTTC
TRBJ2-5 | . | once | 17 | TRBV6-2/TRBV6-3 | CASSYSPRGGRRETQYF | TGTGCCAGCAGCTACTCCCCAAGAGGTGGGAGAAGAGAGACCCAGTACTTC
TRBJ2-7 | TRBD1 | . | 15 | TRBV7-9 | CASSSPNRGLYEQYF | TGTGCCAGCAGCTCCCCAAACAGGGGGCTATACGAGCAGTACTTC